The 17 T cell receptor beta chains below were found in one sample sequenced in a study of blood T cell repertoires in COVID-19 (dated by TCRdb to about 2020). Library method: the immunoSEQ multiplex PCR assay. Drawn from immuneACCESS, this table holds only the in-frame rearrangements with V and J called that TCRdb kept. Clones are partly lost; checked studies trace under half to an unresolved V gene and leave the rest unexplained. Present in this sample are approximately 260,000 clones, about 90% of which were seen just once. Of the sample, 1.5% to 2% is held by the ten largest clones. Sequencing was done on a sample of PBMCs or T cells enriched from blood (not recorded which). These receptors all stem from a woman in her sixties or seventies who had recovered from COVID-19.

The genes are TRBV9 and TRBJ2-2, with 11 bases lining up with TRBD2. V shed 2 bases, J shed 1 base, and the junction held 4 bases outside the gene matches. CDR3 length: 17 residues. The germline V gene encodes CDR1 SGDLS and CDR2 YYNGEE. The CDR3 bases are TGTGCCAGCAGCGTTCTAGCGGGAGGCATGAACACCGGGGAGCTGTTTTTT. This translates into CASSVLAGGMNTGELFF.

The chain has TRBV10-2 and TRBJ1-6; weak D call: TRBD1 (6 bases). The germline V gene encodes CDR1 WSHSY and CDR2 SAAADI. V was pared by 6 bases and J by 7 bases, with 13 bases between. This CDR3 spans 14 amino acids. CDR3 sequence reads: CASRMDRRNSPLHF. CDR3 DNA: TGCGCCAGCAGGATGGACAGAAGAAATTCACCCCTCCACTTT.

V usage is TRBV28 and J usage is TRBJ1-5, with D maybe TRBD1 (5 bases). The CDR3 has 15 amino acids. CDR1 and CDR2 from the germline V gene are MDHEN and SYDVKM. The V end was cut by 3 bases, the J end by 1 base, with 10 bases between. The CDR3 sequence: CASSFQGVSNQPQHF. CDR3 coding DNA: TGTGCCAGCAGTTTCCAGGGTGTAAGCAATCAGCCCCAGCATTTT.

The rearrangement joins TRBV5-1 to TRBJ2-1, with 10 nucleotides matching TRBD2. The germline CDR1 and CDR2 sequences are SGHRS and YFSETQ. V gave up 0 bases and J gave up 9 bases; unmatched junction bases: 9. CDR3 length: 16 amino acids. CDR3 in DNA: TGCGCCAGCAGCTTGGGAGCGGGAGGGCCTTACGGTGAGCAGTTCTTC. This gives the protein CASSLGAGGPYGEQFF. Filled out from reference TRBV5-1 and TRBJ2-1, the complete variable domain reads KAGVTQTPRYLIKTRGQQVTLSCSPISGHRSVSWYQQTPGQGLQFLFEYFSETQRNKGNFPGRFSGRQFSNSRSEMNVSTLELGDSALYLCASSLGAGGPYGEQFFGPGTRLTVL.

The chain carries TRBV10-3 and TRBJ1-2; D ambiguous. The CDR3 totals 13 residues. Per the germline V gene, CDR1 is ENHRY and CDR2 is SYGVKD. Trimming pared 5 bases from V and 4 bases from J, leaving 11 bases between. CDR3 DNA: TGTGCCATCAGTAATCAGGAAAGCTATGGCTACACCTTC. Residues: CAISNQESYGYTF.

The V gene is TRBV27, the J gene TRBJ1-2; D is ambiguous. Between the trimmed V and J ends, which lost 6 bases and 8 bases, there was a span of 10 bases. The germline CDR1 and CDR2 sequences are MNHEY and SMNVEV (reference sequence). CDR3 length: 11 residues. This CDR3 reads CASSKGGGYTF. CDR3 nucleotide sequence: TGTGCCAGCAGCAAGGGAGGCGGCTACACCTTC.

The J gene is TRBJ2-3, the V gene TRBV5-1; 9 nucleotides agree with TRBD1. From germline, CDR1 is SGHRS and CDR2 YFSETQ. The CDR3 consists of 14 residues. Trimming cost V 4 bases and J 6 bases; bases outside gene matches: 6. In DNA, the CDR3 is TGCGCCAGCAGCCTGGACAGGGGACCTGATACGCAGTATTTT. Translation gives CASSLDRGPDTQYF. Full variable domain (rest looked up from reference TRBV5-1 and TRBJ2-3): KAGVTQTPRYLIKTRGQQVTLSCSPISGHRSVSWYQQTPGQGLQFLFEYFSETQRNKGNFPGRFSGRQFSNSRSEMNVSTLELGDSALYLCASSLDRGPDTQYFGPGTRLTVL.

The chain is built from TRBV15 and TRBJ2-3; 8 nucleotides agree with TRBD1. The trim removed 0 bases at V and 3 bases at J, leaving 5 bases unmatched. The CDR3 contains 16 residues. Per the germline V gene, CDR1 is LNHNV and CDR2 is YYDKDF (reference sequence). The CDR3 bases are TGTGCCACCAGCAGAGAGGGCAGGGGGCTTACAGATACGCAGTATTTT. Protein product: CATSREGRGLTDTQYF.

This clone was recorded once. The chain carries TRBV28 and TRBJ2-2, with a weak D call TRBD2 (7 bases). The CDR3 is made up of 15 amino acids. Trimming left V 5 bases short and J 9 bases short, with 19 bases between. The germline CDR1 and CDR2 sequences are MDHEN and SYDVKM. CDR3 coding DNA: TGTGCCAGCAGTGACCCCGGGGGGCAGGTCTGGGAGCTGTTTTTT. Amino acids: CASSDPGGQVWELFF.

This clone was counted once. The chain combines TRBV2 with TRBJ1-1; no firm D call. This CDR3 is built from 11 residues. Trimming pared 8 bases from V and 4 bases from J, leaving 8 bases between. CDR1 SNHLY and CDR2 FYNNEI come from the germline V gene. CDR3 bases: TGTGCCAGCGTGGCGGTCACTGAAGCTTTCTTT. This translates into CASVAVTEAFF.

This clone was counted a few times. The gene calls are TRBV11-3 and TRBJ2-2; a weak D match, TRBD1 (7 bases). Trimming shortened V by 2 bases and J by 7 bases, and 20 bases separated the two germline ends. Germline lookup yields CDR1 SGHNT and CDR2 YENEEA. CDR3 size: 17 residues. The CDR3 here is CASSLRGTRQGGGELFF. CDR3 in DNA: TGTGCCAGCAGCTTACGGGGGACGAGACAGGGAGGCGGGGAGCTGTTTTTT.

V gene TRBV29-1 combines with J gene TRBJ1-1; D not resolved. Germline V gene lookup returns CDR1 SQVTM and CDR2 ANQGSEA. The CDR3 has 11 residues. V was pared by 5 bases and J by 6 bases, with 10 bases between. This CDR3 reads CSVKGRAEAFF. The CDR3 coding sequence is TGCAGCGTTAAAGGACGGGCTGAAGCTTTCTTT.

This sequence joins TRBV10-2 and TRBJ1-5, with 10 bases lining up with TRBD1. The V gene end was trimmed by 8 bases and the J gene end by 1 base; junction bases not matched to a gene: 5. In germline, CDR1 is WSHSY, CDR2 SAAADI. The CDR3 spans 15 residues. In nucleotides, the CDR3 is TGCGCCAGCGGGACAGGGGTAGGAAGCAATCAGCCCCAGCATTTT. This translates into CASGTGVGSNQPQHF.

This chain uses TRBV5-4 with TRBJ1-5; no definite D call. Trimming removed 4 bases at V and 3 bases at J, with 8 bases between. In germline, CDR1 is SGHNT, CDR2 YYREEE (reference sequence). The CDR3 spans 13 residues. The CDR3 reads CASSPGNNQPQHF. The CDR3 nucleotides are TGTGCCAGCAGCCCCGGTAACAATCAGCCCCAGCATTTT.

The chain is built from TRBV5-4 and TRBJ2-6, with 10 nucleotides matching TRBD2. The V and J ends lost 9 bases and 0 bases, in that order; junction bases with no gene match: 6. The length of the CDR3 is 16 residues. Germline-derived CDR1 and CDR2 are SGHNT and YYREEE (reference sequence). The CDR3 bases are TGTGCCACCGCGGGACTAGCGCCCTCTGGGGCCAACGTCCTGACTTTC. It codes for CATAGLAPSGANVLTF.

V usage is TRBV5-1 and J usage is TRBJ2-2; TRBD1 might be the D (5 bases). The length of the CDR3 is 14 residues. Germline CDR1 reads SGHRS; CDR2 reads YFSETQ. The V end was cut by 2 bases, the J end by 7 bases, with 12 bases between. The CDR3 loop is CASSLIGASGELFF. The CDR3 coding sequence is TGCGCCAGCAGCTTAATAGGGGCGAGCGGGGAGCTGTTTTTT.

The rearrangement uses TRBV10-1 and TRBJ1-1; TRBD1 aligns across 7 bases. CDR3 length equals 13 residues. Germline V CDR1 and CDR2: WNHNN, SYGVQD (reference sequence). The trim removed 4 bases at V and 6 bases at J, leaving 5 bases unmatched. The CDR3 region is CASSVVQGAEAFF. CDR3 bases: TGCGCCAGCAGTGTTGTGCAGGGGGCTGAAGCTTTCTTT.